This T cell receptor beta chain is drawn from a study of cytomegalovirus exposure and HLA in healthy donors. Study-level points and caveats: Despite most TCR sequences being rare, some public TCRs occurred in many donors. Fewer N-insertions than the roughly 650-donor mean were reportedly shown by an Asian-associated ancestry cluster in a later analysis.

With regard to this clone: Its antigen remains unidentified.

The germline gives CDR1 SGHRS, CDR2 YFSETQ. The CDR3 is 17 residues long. Trimming cost V 0 bases and J 6 bases; bases outside gene matches: 8. PCR was performed using 60 Vbeta and 13 Jbeta primers. Produced via immunoSEQ multiplex PCR; TCRdb's table is partial and in-frame only. This repertoire shows about 130,000 clones, 80% found once; its top ten account for about 3.3%. The sequenced sample was PBMCs. The TCR originated in a male donor in good health and CMV-seronegative. This sequence joins TRBV5-1 and TRBJ1-6; 8 bases line up with TRBD1. CDR3 in amino acids: CASSLVSTGERNSPLHF. CDR3 nucleotide sequence: TGCGCCAGCAGCTTGGTATCGACAGGGGAACGTAATTCACCCCTCCACTTT.